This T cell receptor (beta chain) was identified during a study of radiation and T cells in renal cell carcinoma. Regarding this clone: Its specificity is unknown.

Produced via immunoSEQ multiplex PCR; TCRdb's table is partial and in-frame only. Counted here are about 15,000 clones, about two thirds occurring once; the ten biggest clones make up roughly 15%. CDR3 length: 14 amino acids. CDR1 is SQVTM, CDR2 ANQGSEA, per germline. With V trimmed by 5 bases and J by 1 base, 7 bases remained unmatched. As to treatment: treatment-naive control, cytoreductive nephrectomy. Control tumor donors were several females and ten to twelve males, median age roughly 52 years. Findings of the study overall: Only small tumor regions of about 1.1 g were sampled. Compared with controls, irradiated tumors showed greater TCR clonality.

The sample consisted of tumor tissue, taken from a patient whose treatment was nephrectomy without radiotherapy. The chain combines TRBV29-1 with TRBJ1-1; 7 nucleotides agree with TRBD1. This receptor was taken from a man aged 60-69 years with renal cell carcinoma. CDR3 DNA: TGCAGCGTTCGTCGGGACAGCTCGAACACTGAAGCTTTCTTT. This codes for CSVRRDSSNTEAFF.